This T cell receptor (beta chain) was documented in a study of blood T cells in healthy people across ages. This CDR3 comprises 16 residues. CDR1 is LNHDA and CDR2 is SQIVND in the germline V gene (reference sequence). Trimming shortened V by 6 bases and J by 6 bases, and 21 bases separated the two germline ends. The second PCR ran roughly 6 to 11 cycles with a sample-barcoded 5' primer and J-beta primers. The study obtained at least 2.5 million CDR3-containing paired-end reads from every sample. TCRdb re-derived calls from the 5' RACE reads in MiXCR, one entry per CDR3 protein. The repertoire holds about 1 million distinct CDR3 sequences, with approximately 25% as singletons. These data also featured in a second study, about T cells of mothers and their children. This second study notes: Per child, roughly 3.1 million TCR beta CDR3 reads were obtained, against over 10 million per mother.

The sample consisted of blood. The chain combines TRBV19 with TRBJ2-1; D possibly matches TRBD1 or TRBD2 (6 bases each). The clonotype comes from a girl aged 2-10 years in good health. CDR3 DNA: TGTGCCAGTAGCTTATTCGTAGGGGGGCCTGGCAATGAGCAGTTCTTC. Translating it yields CASSLFVGGPGNEQFF.